This is a list of T cell receptor beta chains from one sample in a study of T cells in Graves' hyperthyroidism and ophthalmopathy. TCRdb re-called the multiplex PCR reads through MiXCR, storing one row per CDR3 protein. This table holds 150,000 or so distinct CDR3 sequences, more than 20% found once. Sequenced: blood. The receptors stem from a woman aged 45-59 years with Graves' hyperthyroidism that later progressed to Graves' ophthalmopathy. The CDR3 runs from the conserved cysteine through the conserved F or W. Fields, in order: D gene, clone size, J gene, V gene, CDR3 protein, CDR3 DNA. The D gene is left open where the match is weak. Some rows mark clone size as missing; the rest say once, few, many or name a class of expanded clone.

D: NA
size: many
J: TRBJ1-5
V: TRBV6-1
CDR3: CASSRGRSDQPQHF
DNA: TGTGCCAGCAGCAGGGGACGGTCCGATCAGCCCCAGCATTTT

D: NA
size: NA
J: TRBJ1-1
V: TRBV7-2
CDR3: CASSYFDREAFF
DNA: TGTGCCAGCAGCTACTTCGACAGGGAAGCTTTCTTT

D: NA
size: many
J: TRBJ2-3
V: TRBV14
CDR3: CASSQDQGLTTDTQYF
DNA: TGTGCCAGCAGCCAAGACCAGGGACTGACAACAGATACGCAGTATTTT

D: NA
size: many
J: TRBJ2-1
V: TRBV30
CDR3: CAWSPVGASHNEQFF
DNA: TGTGCCTGGAGCCCTGTCGGGGCCTCCCACAATGAGCAGTTCTTC

D: NA
size: many
J: TRBJ2-7
V: TRBV28
CDR3: CASSPPGQFTYEQYF
DNA: TGTGCCAGCAGCCCTCCGGGACAATTTACCTACGAGCAGTACTTC

D: TRBD1
size: many
J: TRBJ1-4
V: TRBV7-2
CDR3: CASRQGGFNEKLFF
DNA: TGTGCCAGCAGACAGGGGGGGTTTAATGAAAAACTGTTTTTT

D: NA
size: few
J: TRBJ2-6
V: TRBV5-1
CDR3: CASSLALVTDSGANVLTF
DNA: TGCGCCAGCAGCTTGGCCCTTGTGACAGACTCTGGGGCCAACGTCCTGACTTTC

D: TRBD1
size: many
J: TRBJ2-5
V: TRBV11-2
CDR3: CASSWDRGRVETQYF
DNA: TGTGCCAGCAGCTGGGACAGGGGGCGCGTAGAGACCCAGTACTTC

D: NA
size: many
J: TRBJ1-5
V: TRBV6-1
CDR3: CASSEVRTISNQPQHF
DNA: TGTGCCAGCAGTGAAGTTAGGACAATTAGCAATCAGCCCCAGCATTTT

D: NA
size: NA
J: TRBJ2-3
V: TRBV5-5
CDR3: CASTNRVGGGSDTQYF
DNA: TGTGCCAGCACCAACCGGGTGGGGGGCGGTTCAGATACGCAGTATTTT

D: NA
size: many
J: TRBJ1-2
V: TRBV12-3/TRBV12-4
CDR3: CASSPGQPEGGYTF
DNA: TGTGCCAGCAGTCCTGGACAGCCGGAGGGTGGCTACACCTTC

D: TRBD2
size: few
J: TRBJ2-3
V: TRBV28
CDR3: CASRTAGGWGDTQYF
DNA: TGTGCCAGCAGGACAGCGGGAGGGTGGGGAGATACGCAGTATTTT

D: TRBD2
size: few
J: TRBJ2-1
V: TRBV7-3
CDR3: CASSLSPASGRQNEQFF
DNA: TGTGCCAGCAGCTTAAGTCCGGCTAGCGGGAGGCAGAATGAGCAGTTCTTC

D: TRBD2
size: many
J: TRBJ2-2
V: TRBV2
CDR3: CASSEASLAGTGELFF
DNA: TGTGCCAGCAGTGAAGCCAGCCTAGCGGGGACCGGGGAGCTGTTTTTT

D: TRBD1
size: NA
J: TRBJ2-7
V: TRBV3-1
CDR3: CASPTGTGMYEQYF
DNA: TGTGCCAGCCCCACCGGGACAGGAATGTACGAGCAGTACTTC

D: NA
size: many
J: TRBJ2-7
V: TRBV18
CDR3: CASSPRLDEQYF
DNA: TGTGCCAGCTCACCCAGACTGGACGAGCAGTACTTC

D: NA
size: NA
J: TRBJ1-3
V: TRBV15
CDR3: CATSRDPRGAGNTIYF
DNA: TGTGCCACCAGCAGAGATCCTCGAGGGGCTGGAAACACCATATATTTT

D: NA
size: few
J: TRBJ1-6
V: TRBV28
CDR3: CASDARASSSPLHF
DNA: TGTGCCAGCGATGCGAGGGCTTCGAGTTCACCCCTCCACTTT

D: NA
size: many
J: TRBJ2-7
V: TRBV24-1
CDR3: CATSDPRGSQYF
DNA: TGTGCCACCAGTGACCCTCGCGGGTCGCAGTACTTC

D: TRBD2
size: many
J: TRBJ2-1
V: TRBV28
CDR3: CASSARGGPSYNEQFF
DNA: TGTGCCAGCAGTGCGCGGGGAGGGCCATCCTACAATGAGCAGTTCTTC

D: NA
size: many
J: TRBJ1-2
V: TRBV2
CDR3: CASRAGQYGYTF
DNA: TGTGCCAGCAGGGCTGGACAGTATGGCTACACCTTC

D: NA
size: few
J: TRBJ1-4
V: TRBV10-2
CDR3: CASGGPSNEKLFF
DNA: TGCGCCAGCGGGGGACCGAGTAATGAAAAACTGTTTTTT

D: TRBD1
size: many
J: TRBJ1-4
V: TRBV2
CDR3: CASSSGTGGEKLFF
DNA: TGTGCCAGCAGTTCCGGGACAGGGGGTGAAAAACTGTTTTTT

D: TRBD2
size: few
J: TRBJ2-7
V: TRBV4-2
CDR3: CASSQDVASGINEQYF
DNA: TGTGCCAGCAGCCAAGATGTGGCTAGCGGGATCAACGAGCAGTACTTC